The present entry profiles one T cell receptor (beta chain) with its context. As yet, its antigen is unknown. Healthy bone marrow donors formed the donor group. This sample stems from a study of cytomegalovirus exposure and HLA in healthy donors. The overall study: The Caucasian-associated ancestry cluster held around four fifths of 398 genotyped donors. General study findings and limits: A further, later analysis showed that HLA-associated TCR beta chains (compared with equally common others) were more clonally expanded. About 87% or about 30% of the time was how often most TCR beta V segments were productive, according to an earlier analysis.

With 60 Vbeta and 13 Jbeta primers, the PCR was carried out. The protocol was immunoSEQ multiplex PCR, while the TCRdb copy is restricted to in-frame clones and leaves out a portion. The table records around 130,000 clones, around three quarters of them present only once. The germline V and J ends were trimmed by 4 bases and 0 bases, with 15 bases remaining between them. Germline lookup yields CDR1 SGDLS and CDR2 YYNGEE. The CDR3 is 16 amino acids. The TCR originated in a woman aged 45-65 years in good health and CMV-seronegative. Material for sequencing was PBMCs. The chain recombines TRBV9 with TRBJ2-3; a possible D gene is TRBD2 (5 bases). This CDR3 reads CASSTHLAASTDTQYF. Here the CDR3 DNA reads TGTGCCAGCAGCACCCATCTAGCAGCTAGCACAGATACGCAGTATTTT.